The 3 T cell receptor beta chains presented below share a single source sample, sequenced in a study of human T cells and chemical hapten exposure. The time point: patch test 2, 6 weeks after DPC sensitization. Treatment defined: therapeutic diphenylcyclopropenone sensitization with weekly scalp DPC. TCRdb reprocessed the RACE reads with MiXCR, giving one entry per CDR3 protein. The data show 100,000 or so distinct CDR3 sequences, with over 7.5% seen just once and about 2% held by the top ten. Sample: whole blood, taken in connection with sensitization to the hapten diphenylcyclopropenone (DPC). The receptor set was obtained from a woman aged 35 to 49 with alopecia areata. Some clones in this sample may be carry-over from other donors' samples.

The chain is built from TRBV29-1 and TRBJ1-5; no clear D gene. Trimming left V 4 bases short and J 3 bases short, with 10 bases between. The length of the CDR3 is 13 residues. CDR1 is SQVTM, CDR2 ANQGSEA, per germline. This CDR3 reads CSVAAEVNQPQHF. The CDR3, as DNA: TGCAGCGTTGCAGCAGAGGTCAATCAGCCCCAGCATTTT.

In this sample, this clonotype turned up many times. The chain links TRBV4-3 to TRBJ2-1, with D possibly matching TRBD2 (5 bases). Looked up from germline, CDR1 is LGHNA and CDR2 is YSLEER. The CDR3 covers 16 residues. V was shortened by 0 bases and J by 4 bases, with 13 bases between the two germline ends. The chain's CDR3 is CASSQDITGSYNEQFF. CDR3 in DNA: TGCGCCAGCAGCCAAGATATAACGGGGTCTTACAATGAGCAGTTCTTC.

Many counts were recorded for this clonotype. V usage is TRBV7-2 and J usage is TRBJ2-7; the match to TRBD1 covers 7 bases. Looked up from germline, CDR1 is SGHTA and CDR2 is FQGNSA. V lost 5 bases to trimming and J lost 0 bases; unmatched junction nucleotides: 4. The CDR3 covers 14 residues. This CDR3 is CASSIGTVSYEQYF. The DNA of the CDR3 is TGTGCCAGCAGCATCGGGACAGTCTCCTACGAGCAGTACTTC.